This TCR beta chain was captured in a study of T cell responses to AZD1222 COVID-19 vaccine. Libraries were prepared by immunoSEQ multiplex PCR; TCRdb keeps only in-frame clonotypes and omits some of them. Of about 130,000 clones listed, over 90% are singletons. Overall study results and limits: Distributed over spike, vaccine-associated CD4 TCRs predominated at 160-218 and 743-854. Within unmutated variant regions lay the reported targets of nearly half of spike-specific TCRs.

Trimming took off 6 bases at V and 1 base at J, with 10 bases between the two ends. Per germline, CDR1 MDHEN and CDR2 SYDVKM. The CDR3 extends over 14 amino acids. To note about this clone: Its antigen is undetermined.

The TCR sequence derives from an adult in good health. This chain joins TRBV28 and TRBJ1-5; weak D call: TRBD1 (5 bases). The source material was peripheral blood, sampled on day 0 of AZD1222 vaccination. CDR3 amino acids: CASSLRVSNQPQHF. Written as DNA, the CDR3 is TGTGCCAGCAGCCTCAGGGTGAGCAATCAGCCCCAGCATTTT.